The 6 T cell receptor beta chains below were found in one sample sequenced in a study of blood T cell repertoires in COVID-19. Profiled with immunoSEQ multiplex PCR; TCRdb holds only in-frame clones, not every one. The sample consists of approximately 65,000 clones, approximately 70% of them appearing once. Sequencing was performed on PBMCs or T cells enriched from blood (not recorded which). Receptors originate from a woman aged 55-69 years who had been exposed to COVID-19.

Here the CDR3 reads CASSLGGGGNHQPQHF. The CDR3 nucleotides read TGTGCCAGCAGCTTAGGGGGAGGGGGGAATCATCAGCCCCAGCATTTT. The chain combines TRBV7-8 with TRBJ1-5; weak D call: TRBD1 (6 bases). V lost 1 base and J lost 5, with 15 bases in between. Per the germline V gene, CDR1 is SGHVS and CDR2 is FQNEAQ. This CDR3 has 16 amino acids. The entire variable domain, with the rest obtained from reference TRBV7-8 and TRBJ1-5, is as follows: GAGVSQSPRYKVAKRGQDVALRCDPISGHVSLFWYQQALGQGPEFLTYFQNEAQLDKSGLPSDRFFAERPEGSVSTLKIQRTQQEDSAVYLCASSLGGGGNHQPQHFGDGTRLSIL.

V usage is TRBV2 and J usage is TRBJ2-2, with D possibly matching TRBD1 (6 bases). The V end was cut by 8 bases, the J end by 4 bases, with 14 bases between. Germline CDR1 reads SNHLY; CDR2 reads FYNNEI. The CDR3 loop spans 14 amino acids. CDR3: CASGGQTVTGELFF. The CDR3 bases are TGTGCCAGCGGGGGACAAACCGTCACCGGGGAGCTGTTTTTT. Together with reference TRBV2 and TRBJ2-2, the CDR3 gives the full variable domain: EPEVTQTPSHQVTQMGQEVILRCVPISNHLYFYWYRQILGQKVEFLVSFYNNEISEKSEIFDDQFSVERPDGSNFTLKIRSTKLEDSAMYFCASGGQTVTGELFFGEGSRLTVL.

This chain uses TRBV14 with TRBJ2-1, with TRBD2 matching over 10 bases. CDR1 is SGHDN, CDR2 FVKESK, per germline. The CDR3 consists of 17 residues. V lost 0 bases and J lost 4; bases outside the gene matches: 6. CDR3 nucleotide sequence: TGTGCCAGCAGCCAAGAGAGCGGGAGGGTCTTGTACAATGAGCAGTTCTTC. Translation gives CASSQESGRVLYNEQFF.

The CDR3 coding sequence is TGTGCCAGCAGCCCCGGGACAATAAGTCAGCCCCAGCATTTT. This sequence encodes CASSPGTISQPQHF. V gene TRBV5-8 combines with J gene TRBJ1-5; D is possibly TRBD1 (6 bases). From germline, CDR1 is SGHTS and CDR2 YDEGEE. V lost 4 bases and J lost 6, with 14 bases in between. This CDR3 has 14 residues.

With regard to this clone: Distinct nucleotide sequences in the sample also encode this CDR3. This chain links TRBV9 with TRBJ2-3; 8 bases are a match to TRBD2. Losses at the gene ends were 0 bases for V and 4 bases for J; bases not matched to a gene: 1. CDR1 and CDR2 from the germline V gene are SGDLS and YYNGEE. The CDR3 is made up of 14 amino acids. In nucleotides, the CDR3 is TGTGCCAGCAGCGTAGTTAGCGGGGCAGATACGCAGTATTTT. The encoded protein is CASSVVSGADTQYF.

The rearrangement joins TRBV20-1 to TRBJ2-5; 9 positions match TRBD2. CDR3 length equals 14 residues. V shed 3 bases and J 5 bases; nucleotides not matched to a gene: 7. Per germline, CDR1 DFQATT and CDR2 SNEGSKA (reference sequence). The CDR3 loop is CSASALAGSETQYF. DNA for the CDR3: TGCAGTGCTAGTGCACTAGCGGGTTCGGAGACCCAGTACTTC.